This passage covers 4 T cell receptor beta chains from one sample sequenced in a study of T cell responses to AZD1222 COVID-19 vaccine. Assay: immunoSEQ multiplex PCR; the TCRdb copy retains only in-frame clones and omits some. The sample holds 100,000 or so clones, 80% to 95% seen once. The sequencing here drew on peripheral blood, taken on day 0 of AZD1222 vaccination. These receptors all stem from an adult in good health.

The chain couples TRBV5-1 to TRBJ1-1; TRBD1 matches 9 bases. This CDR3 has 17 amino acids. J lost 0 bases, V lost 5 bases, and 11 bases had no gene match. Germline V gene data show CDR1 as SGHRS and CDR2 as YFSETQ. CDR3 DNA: TGCGCCAGCAGGGCCAATACAGGGGGCTCGGTGAACACTGAAGCTTTCTTT. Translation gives CASRANTGGSVNTEAFF.

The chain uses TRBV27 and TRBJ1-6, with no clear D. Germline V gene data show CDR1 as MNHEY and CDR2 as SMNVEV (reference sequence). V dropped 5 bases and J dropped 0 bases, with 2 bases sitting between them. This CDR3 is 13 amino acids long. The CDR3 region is CASSPSYNSPLHF. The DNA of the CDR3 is TGTGCCAGCAGTCCCTCCTATAATTCACCCCTCCACTTT.

Written as DNA, the CDR3 is TGTGCCAGCAGCCCCGGACTAGCGACAGATACGCAGTATTTT. This codes for CASSPGLATDTQYF. The chain recombines TRBV7-9 with TRBJ2-3, with 9 bases lining up with TRBD2. The CDR3 contains 14 residues. Germline lookup yields CDR1 SEHNR and CDR2 FQNEAQ (reference sequence). J was trimmed by 3 bases and V by 5 bases; bases with no gene match: 3. Looking up the rest from reference TRBV7-9 and TRBJ2-3 gives the full variable domain: DTGVSQNPRHKITKRGQNVTFRCDPISEHNRLYWYRQTLGQGPEFLTYFQNEAQLEKSRLLSDRFSAERPKGSFSTLEIQRTEQGDSAMYLCASSPGLATDTQYFGPGTRLTVL.

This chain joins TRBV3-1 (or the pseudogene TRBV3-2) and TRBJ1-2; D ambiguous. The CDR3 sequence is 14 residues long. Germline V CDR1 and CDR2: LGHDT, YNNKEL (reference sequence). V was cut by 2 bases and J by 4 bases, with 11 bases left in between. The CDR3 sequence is CASSQYAALYGYTF. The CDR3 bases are TGTGCCAGCAGCCAATACGCGGCTCTCTATGGCTACACCTTC.